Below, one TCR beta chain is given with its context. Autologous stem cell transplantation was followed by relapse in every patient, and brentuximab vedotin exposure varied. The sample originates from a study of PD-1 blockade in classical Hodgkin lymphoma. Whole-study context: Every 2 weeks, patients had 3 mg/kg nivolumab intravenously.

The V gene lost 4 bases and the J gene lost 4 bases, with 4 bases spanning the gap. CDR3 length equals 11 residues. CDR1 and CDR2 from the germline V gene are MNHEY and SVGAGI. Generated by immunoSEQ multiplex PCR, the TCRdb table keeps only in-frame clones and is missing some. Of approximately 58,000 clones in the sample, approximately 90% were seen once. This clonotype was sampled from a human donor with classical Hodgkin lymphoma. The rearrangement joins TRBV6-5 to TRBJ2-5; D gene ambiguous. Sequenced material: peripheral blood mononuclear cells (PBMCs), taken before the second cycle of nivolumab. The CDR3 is CASSSLETQYF. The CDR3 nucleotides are TGTGCCAGCAGTTCGCTAGAGACCCAGTACTTC.